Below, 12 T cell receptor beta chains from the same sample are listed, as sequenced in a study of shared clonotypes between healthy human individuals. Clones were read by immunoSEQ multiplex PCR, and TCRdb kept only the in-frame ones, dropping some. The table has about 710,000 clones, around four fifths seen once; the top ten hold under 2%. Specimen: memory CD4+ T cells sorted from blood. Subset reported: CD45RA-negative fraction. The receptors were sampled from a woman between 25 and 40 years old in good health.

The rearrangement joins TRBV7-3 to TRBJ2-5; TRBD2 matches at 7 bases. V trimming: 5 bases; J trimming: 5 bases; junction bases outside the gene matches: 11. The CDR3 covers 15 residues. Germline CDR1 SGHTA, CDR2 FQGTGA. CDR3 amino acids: CASSPSRAGSETQYF. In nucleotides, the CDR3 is TGTGCCAGCAGCCCGTCCCGAGCGGGGAGTGAGACCCAGTACTTC.

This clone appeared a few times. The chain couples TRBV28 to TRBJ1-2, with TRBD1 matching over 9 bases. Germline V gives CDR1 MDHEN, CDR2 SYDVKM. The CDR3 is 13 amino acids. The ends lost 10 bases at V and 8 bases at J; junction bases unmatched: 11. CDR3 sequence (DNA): TGTGCCACTCTATGGGACAGGGTAAGGGGCTACACCTTC. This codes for CATLWDRVRGYTF.

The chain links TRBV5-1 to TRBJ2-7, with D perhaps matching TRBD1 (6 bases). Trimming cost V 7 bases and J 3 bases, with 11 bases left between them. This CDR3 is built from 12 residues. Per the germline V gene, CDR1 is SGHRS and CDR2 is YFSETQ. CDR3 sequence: CASGRDIYEQYF. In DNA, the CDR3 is TGCGCCAGCGGCCGGGACATCTACGAGCAGTACTTC.

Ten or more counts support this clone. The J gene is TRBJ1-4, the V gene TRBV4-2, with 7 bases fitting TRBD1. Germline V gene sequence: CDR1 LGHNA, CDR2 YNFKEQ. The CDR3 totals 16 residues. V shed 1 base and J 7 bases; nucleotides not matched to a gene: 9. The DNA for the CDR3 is TGTGCCAGCAGCCAAGTTCGACAGGGCAGTCGTGAAAAACTGTTTTTT. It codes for CASSQVRQGSREKLFF.

The CDR3 bases are TGTGCCAGCAGGGAGCCGGGCGGGCCGGGTGGCTACACCTTC. This encodes CASREPGGPGGYTF. The chain couples TRBV28 to TRBJ1-2; unclear D gene. Germline-derived CDR1 and CDR2 are MDHEN and SYDVKM. The CDR3 totals 14 residues. The germline V and J ends were trimmed by 6 bases and 7 bases, with 18 bases remaining between them.

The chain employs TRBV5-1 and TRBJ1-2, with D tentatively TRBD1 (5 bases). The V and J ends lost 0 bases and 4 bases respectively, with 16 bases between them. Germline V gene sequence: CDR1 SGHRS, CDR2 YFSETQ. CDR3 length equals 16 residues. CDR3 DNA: TGCGCCAGCAGCTTGGGGGACGGTCCTTTGGGCTATGGCTACACCTTC. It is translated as CASSLGDGPLGYGYTF.

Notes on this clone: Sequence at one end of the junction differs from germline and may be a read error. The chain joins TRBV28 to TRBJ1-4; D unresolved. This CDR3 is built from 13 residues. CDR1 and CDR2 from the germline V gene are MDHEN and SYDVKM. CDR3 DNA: TGTGCCAGCAGTCCACAGATCGGTGAAACACTGTTTTTT. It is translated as CASSPQIGETLFF.

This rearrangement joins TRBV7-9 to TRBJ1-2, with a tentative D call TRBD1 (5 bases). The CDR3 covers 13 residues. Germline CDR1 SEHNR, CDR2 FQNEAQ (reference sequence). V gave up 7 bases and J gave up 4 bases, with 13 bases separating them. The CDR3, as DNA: TGTGCCAGCAACCAGGGAGAGGTCTATGGCTACACCTTC. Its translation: CASNQGEVYGYTF.

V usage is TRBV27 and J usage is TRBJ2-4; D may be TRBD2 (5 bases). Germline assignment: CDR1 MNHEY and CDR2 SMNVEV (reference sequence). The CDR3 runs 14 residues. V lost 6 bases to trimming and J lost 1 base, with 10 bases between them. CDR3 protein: CASRPSGAKNIQYF. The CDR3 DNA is TGTGCCAGCAGACCATCGGGGGCCAAAAACATTCAGTACTTC.

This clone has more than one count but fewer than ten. The chain's CDR3 is CASSEIAGDGGELFF. The CDR3, as DNA: TGCGCCAGCAGCGAGATAGCGGGAGATGGCGGGGAGCTGTTTTTT. The V and J genes are TRBV5-1 and TRBJ2-2; 9 bases agree with TRBD2. CDR1 and CDR2 from the germline V gene are SGHRS and YFSETQ. J gave up 7 bases and V 4 bases, and 8 bases lay outside the gene matches. The CDR3 totals 15 residues.

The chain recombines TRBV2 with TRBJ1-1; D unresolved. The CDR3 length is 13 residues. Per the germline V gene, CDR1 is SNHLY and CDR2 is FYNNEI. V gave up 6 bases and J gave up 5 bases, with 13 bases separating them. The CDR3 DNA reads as TGTGCCAGCAGGCTTCGGGAGGAGACTGAAGCTTTCTTT. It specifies CASRLREETEAFF.

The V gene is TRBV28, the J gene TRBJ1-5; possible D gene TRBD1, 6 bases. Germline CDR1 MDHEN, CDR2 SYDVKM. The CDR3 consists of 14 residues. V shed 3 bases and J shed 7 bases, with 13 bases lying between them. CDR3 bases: TGTGCCAGCAGTTTCGGTACAGGGTCCCAGCCCCAGCATTTT. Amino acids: CASSFGTGSQPQHF.